The following is a T cell receptor (beta chain) sequence with its context. Its antigen remains unknown. These data originate in a study of cytomegalovirus exposure and HLA in healthy donors. Study results and caveats: Data from an earlier analysis indicated that most TCR beta V segments were productive either about 87% or about 30% of the time. Later analysis placed DRB1 highest and HLA-C lowest in TCR association rates, which differed by HLA locus.

With 60 Vbeta and 13 Jbeta primers, the PCR was carried out. Here immunoSEQ multiplex PCR was the method, and the copy in TCRdb shows in-frame clones only, minus some. This table holds 120,000 or so clones, more than 65% found once. CDR1 and CDR2 from the germline V gene are MNHNS and SASEGT. The V segment lost 6 bases and the J segment 7 bases; nucleotides outside the gene matches: 4. The CDR3 is 14 amino acids. The sequence was collected from a human donor in good health. V usage is TRBV6-1 and J usage is TRBJ2-1, with 12 bases aligning to TRBD2. Input material: PBMCs. Here the CDR3 reads CASRRLAGVNEQFF. CDR3 sequence (DNA): TGTGCCAGCAGGCGACTAGCGGGAGTGAATGAGCAGTTCTTC.